This T cell receptor (beta chain) was captured in a study of blood T cell repertoires in COVID-19. Study-wide background: Some COVID-19 samples were acute and others convalescent; all came from the United States, Italy and Spain. PBMCs, B-cell-depleted T cells, or T cells were the source of the cDNA or gDNA that made up the material.

Trimming cost V 3 bases and J 2 bases; bases outside gene matches: 1. Germline lookup yields CDR1 LNHDA and CDR2 SQIVND (reference sequence). The CDR3 consists of 16 residues. Using immunoSEQ multiplex PCR, the repertoire was profiled, and TCRdb retains in-frame clones only, with some absent. Of around 150,000 clones detected, roughly 80% appear once; the ten largest clones hold around 2.7%. V and J are TRBV19 and TRBJ2-3; 14 nucleotides line up with TRBD2. Source material: peripheral blood. The source of this sequence is a man between 65 and 79 years old with acute or convalescent COVID-19. The DNA for the CDR3 is TGTGCCAGTAGTATGGGACTAGCGGGGGACACAGATACGCAGTATTTT. Its protein is CASSMGLAGDTDTQYF.